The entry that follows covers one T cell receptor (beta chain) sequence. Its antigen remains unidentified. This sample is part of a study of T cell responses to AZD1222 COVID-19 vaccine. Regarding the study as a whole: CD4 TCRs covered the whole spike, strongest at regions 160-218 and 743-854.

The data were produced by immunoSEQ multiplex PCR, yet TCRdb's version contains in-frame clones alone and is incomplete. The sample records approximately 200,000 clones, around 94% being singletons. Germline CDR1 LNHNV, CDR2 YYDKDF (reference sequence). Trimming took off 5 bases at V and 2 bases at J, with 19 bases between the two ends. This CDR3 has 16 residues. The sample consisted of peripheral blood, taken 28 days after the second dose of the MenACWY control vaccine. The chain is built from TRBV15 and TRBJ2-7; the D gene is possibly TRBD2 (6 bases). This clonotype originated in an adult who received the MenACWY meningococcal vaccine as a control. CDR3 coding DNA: TGTGCCACCAGCCGTGGAGGGGCAGGTAGGACCTACGAGCAGTACTTC. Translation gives CATSRGGAGRTYEQYF. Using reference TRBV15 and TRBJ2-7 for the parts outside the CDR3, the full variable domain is DAMVIQNPRYQVTQFGKPVTLSCSQTLNHNVMYWYQQKSSQAPKLLFHYYDKDFNNEADTPDNFQSRRPNTSFCFLDIRSPGLGDTAMYLCATSRGGAGRTYEQYFGPGTRLTVT.